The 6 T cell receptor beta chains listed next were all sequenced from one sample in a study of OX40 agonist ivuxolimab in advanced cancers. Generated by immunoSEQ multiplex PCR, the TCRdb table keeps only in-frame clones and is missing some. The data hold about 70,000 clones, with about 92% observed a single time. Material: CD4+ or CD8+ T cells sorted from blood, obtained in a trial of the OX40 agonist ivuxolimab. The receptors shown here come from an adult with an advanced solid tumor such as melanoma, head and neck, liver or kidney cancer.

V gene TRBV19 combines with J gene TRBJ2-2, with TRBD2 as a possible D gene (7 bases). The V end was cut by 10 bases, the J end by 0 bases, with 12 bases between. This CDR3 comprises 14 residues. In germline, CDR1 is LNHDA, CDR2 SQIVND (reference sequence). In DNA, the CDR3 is TGTGCCACAACGGGGGGCCCGAACACCGGGGAGCTGTTTTTT. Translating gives CATTGGPNTGELFF.

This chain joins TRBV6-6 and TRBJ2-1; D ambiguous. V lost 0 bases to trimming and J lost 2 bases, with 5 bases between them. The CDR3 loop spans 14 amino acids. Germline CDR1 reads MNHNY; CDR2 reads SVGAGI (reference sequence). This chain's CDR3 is CASSYSGAYNEQFF. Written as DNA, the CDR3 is TGTGCCAGCAGTTACTCCGGAGCCTACAATGAGCAGTTCTTC.

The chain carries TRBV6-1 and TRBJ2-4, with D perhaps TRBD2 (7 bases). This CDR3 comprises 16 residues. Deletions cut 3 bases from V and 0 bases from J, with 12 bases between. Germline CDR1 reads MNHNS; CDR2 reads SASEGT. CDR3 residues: CASSEGGGAAKNIQYF. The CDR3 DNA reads TGTGCCAGCAGTGAGGGGGGGGGCGCAGCCAAAAACATTCAGTACTTC.

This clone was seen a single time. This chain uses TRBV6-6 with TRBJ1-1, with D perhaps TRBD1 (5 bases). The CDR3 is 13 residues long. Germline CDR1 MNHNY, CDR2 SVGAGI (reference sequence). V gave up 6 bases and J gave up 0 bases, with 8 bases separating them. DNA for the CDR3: TGTGCCAGCAGGGGGGTAATGAACACTGAAGCTTTCTTT. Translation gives CASRGVMNTEAFF.

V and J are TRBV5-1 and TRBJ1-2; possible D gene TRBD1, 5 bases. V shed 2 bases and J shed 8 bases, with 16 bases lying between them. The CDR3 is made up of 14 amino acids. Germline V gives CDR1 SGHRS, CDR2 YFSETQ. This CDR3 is CASSLGHGTIGYTF. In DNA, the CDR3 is TGCGCCAGCAGCTTAGGCCACGGGACTATAGGCTACACCTTC.

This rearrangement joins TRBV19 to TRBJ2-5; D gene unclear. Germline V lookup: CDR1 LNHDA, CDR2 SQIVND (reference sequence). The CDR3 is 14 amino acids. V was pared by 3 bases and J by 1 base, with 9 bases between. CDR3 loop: CASSIGPAQETQYF. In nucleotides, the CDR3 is TGTGCCAGTAGTATTGGACCAGCCCAAGAGACCCAGTACTTC.